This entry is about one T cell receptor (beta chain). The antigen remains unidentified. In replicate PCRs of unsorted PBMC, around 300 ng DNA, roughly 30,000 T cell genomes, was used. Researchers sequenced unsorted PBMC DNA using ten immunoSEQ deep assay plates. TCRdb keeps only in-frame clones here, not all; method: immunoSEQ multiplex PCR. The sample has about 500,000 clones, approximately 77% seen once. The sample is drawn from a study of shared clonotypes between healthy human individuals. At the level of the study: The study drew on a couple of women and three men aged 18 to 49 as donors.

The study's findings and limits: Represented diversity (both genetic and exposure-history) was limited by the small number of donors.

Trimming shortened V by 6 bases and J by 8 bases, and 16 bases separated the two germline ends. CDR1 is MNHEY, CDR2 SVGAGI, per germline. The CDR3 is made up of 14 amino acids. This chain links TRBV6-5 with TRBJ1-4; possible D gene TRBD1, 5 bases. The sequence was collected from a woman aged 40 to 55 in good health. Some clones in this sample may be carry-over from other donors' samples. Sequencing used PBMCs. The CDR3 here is CASRSGTVREKLFF. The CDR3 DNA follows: TGTGCCAGCAGGTCCGGGACTGTGCGGGAAAAACTGTTTTTT.